The 10 T cell receptor beta chains below all came from one sample that was sequenced in a study of cytomegalovirus exposure and HLA in healthy donors. The PCR was carried out with 60 Vbeta primers and 13 Jbeta primers. The table came from immunoSEQ multiplex PCR; TCRdb's copy has only in-frame clones and leaves some out. The data contain about 180,000 clones, just over 75% of them singletons. Sequencing used PBMCs. These receptors all come from a young woman in good health and CMV-seropositive.

V and J are TRBV19 and TRBJ1-1; D gene ambiguous. The CDR3 totals 14 residues. Germline CDR1 LNHDA, CDR2 SQIVND (reference sequence). V gave up 3 bases and J gave up 5 bases, with 13 bases separating them. The CDR3 loop is CASSIGPGGTEAFF. The CDR3 bases are TGTGCCAGTAGTATCGGCCCCGGAGGGACTGAAGCTTTCTTT.

The rearrangement joins TRBV6-5 to TRBJ2-7; 7 bases fit TRBD2. Trimming at V came to 2 bases and at J to 6 bases, leaving 4 bases not matched to a gene. The CDR3 spans 13 residues. Germline lookup yields CDR1 MNHEY and CDR2 SVGAGI. The CDR3 reads CASSYGRGGEQYF. CDR3 sequence (DNA): TGTGCCAGCAGTTACGGGAGGGGAGGCGAGCAGTACTTC.

The chain is built from TRBV30 and TRBJ1-5; the D gene is possibly TRBD1 (5 bases). CDR1 and CDR2 (germline): GTSNPN, SVGIG (reference sequence). This CDR3 comprises 15 residues. V lost 0 bases, J lost 3 bases, and 12 bases lay in between. The CDR3 is CAWSVGGDLNQPQHF. The CDR3, as DNA: TGTGCCTGGAGTGTTGGGGGGGACCTCAATCAGCCCCAGCATTTT.

This sequence joins TRBV11-1 and TRBJ1-1; D is unresolved. The germline V gene encodes CDR1 SGHAT and CDR2 FQDESV (reference sequence). V was pared by 5 bases and J by 6 bases, with 7 bases between. The CDR3 runs 11 residues. The chain's CDR3 is CASSTVSEAFF. The CDR3 nucleotides read TGTGCCAGCAGCACAGTTTCTGAAGCTTTCTTT.

V is TRBV10-3 and J is TRBJ2-1, with 8 bases identical to TRBD2. In germline, CDR1 is ENHRY, CDR2 SYGVKD. The length of the CDR3 is 11 residues. J lost 7 bases, V lost 8 bases, and 1 base had no gene match. CDR3 in DNA: TGTGCCATCGGCGGGGGGAATGAGCAGTTCTTC. It specifies CAIGGGNEQFF.

V usage is TRBV4-1 and J usage is TRBJ2-7, with 16 bases fitting TRBD2. Germline V gives CDR1 MGHRA, CDR2 YSYEKL. Germline trimming cut 1 base from V and 1 base from J; bases unmatched to any gene: 10. The CDR3 is made up of 20 amino acids. As DNA, the CDR3 is TGCGCCAGCAGCCAAGGGCTTCCGGGACTAGCGGGAGGGAAATCCTACGAGCAGTACTTC. It yields the protein CASSQGLPGLAGGKSYEQYF.

The chain carries TRBV6-5 and TRBJ2-3; the D gene is possibly TRBD1 (5 bases). In germline, CDR1 is MNHEY, CDR2 SVGAGI. This CDR3 region has 14 residues. V shed 5 bases and J shed 4 bases, with 13 bases lying between them. The CDR3 bases are TGTGCCAGCAGTAGACAAGAAGGGGCAGATACGCAGTATTTT. As protein: CASSRQEGADTQYF.

This clone was counted once. V usage is TRBV5-8 and J usage is TRBJ1-5, with a tentative D call TRBD1 (6 bases). This CDR3 is 17 amino acids long. The germline V and J ends were trimmed by 2 bases and 1 base, with 16 bases remaining between them. CDR1 and CDR2 from the germline V gene are SGHTS and YDEGEE. The CDR3 nucleotides read TGTGCCAGCAGCTTCCGAGTGGGGACAATAAGCAATCAGCCCCAGCATTTT. Its protein product is CASSFRVGTISNQPQHF.

The CDR3: CALVRTADPRTQYF. CDR3 DNA: TGTGCCCTCGTACGGACAGCTGATCCAAGGACCCAGTACTTC. The chain carries TRBV12-5 and TRBJ2-5, with D possibly matching TRBD1 (6 bases). Germline-derived CDR1 and CDR2 are LGHNT and FRNRAP. The CDR3 extends over 14 amino acids.

This chain's CDR3 is CASDTGNSNQPQHF. Written as DNA, the CDR3 is TGTGCCAGCGACACAGGGAATAGCAATCAGCCCCAGCATTTT. J is TRBJ1-5 and V is TRBV28; possible D gene TRBD1, 6 bases. Germline values: CDR1 MDHEN, CDR2 SYDVKM. The CDR3 loop spans 14 amino acids. With 8 bases removed from V and 0 bases from J, the gap between germline ends came to 11 bases.